One T cell receptor (beta chain) is described in this entry. Its target is not known. cDNA synthesis was performed in eight separate reactions for each sample. Using TCRalpha and TCRbeta cDNA, the researchers carried out two nested PCRs that lasted approximately 16 and 10 cycles. Each CDR3 protein gets one entry in TCRdb, which reprocessed the 5' RACE reads and gives no DNA. Its table lists a few hundred thousand distinct CDR3 sequences. The data derive from a study of monozygotic twins with inflammatory bowel disease. Study-wide findings and caveats: Compared with healthy twins, IBD patients shared fewer clonotypes with others, especially with disease activity. Whereas healthy co-twins had higher TCRbeta diversity (inverse Simpson), IBD patients had lower diversity.

The CDR3 runs to 15 residues. CDR1 is SGHAT and CDR2 is FQNNGV in the germline V gene. V usage is TRBV11-2 and J usage is TRBJ2-1; TCRdb's D gene call, TRBD1, goes unchecked for lack of DNA. The sequenced material came from blood. The origin of this receptor is a human donor with ulcerative colitis or Crohn's disease, or a healthy co-twin of an affected twin (not recorded which). This CDR3 is CASSSPRQGYNEQFF.